Described below is a single T cell receptor beta chain sequence and its context. The antigen remains undetermined. This sample was taken from a study of shared clonotypes between healthy human individuals. Regarding the study as a whole: Sequencing depth was expected to affect clonotype sharing among donors. Generation probabilities of non-shared clonotypes were lower (relative to those shared by all four donors). Genetic and exposure-history diversity was limited by the small donor number.

Deep was the level used in running the assay. TCRdb's table, derived via immunoSEQ multiplex PCR, lists solely in-frame clones and lacks some. The sample carries about 1.1 million clones, approximately 75% recorded once. CDR3 length: 16 residues. After removal of 0 bases from V and 2 bases from J, the junction contained 6 bases not matched to a gene. Germline V CDR1 and CDR2: SGHRS, YFSETQ. The chain links TRBV5-1 to TRBJ2-7; 9 bases align to TRBD1. Sequenced material: memory CD4+ T cells from PBMCs. Documented subset: CD45RA-negative fraction. This clonotype was sampled from a man aged 18-30 years in good health. Some clones in this sample may be carry-over from other donors' samples. The CDR3 sequence is CASSLDPGTGTYEQYF. Here the CDR3 DNA reads TGCGCCAGCAGCTTGGACCCCGGGACAGGGACCTACGAGCAGTACTTC.